These 9 T cell receptor beta chains came from one sample sequenced in a study of cytomegalovirus exposure and HLA in healthy donors. 13 Jbeta primers and 60 Vbeta primers were used for the PCR. Clones were sequenced by immunoSEQ multiplex PCR, and TCRdb holds only the in-frame ones, with some missing. Counted here are about 200,000 clones, approximately 79% occurring once; the ten biggest clones make up 1.7%. The material sequenced was PBMCs. The receptor source for this set is a man aged 45 to 65 in good health and CMV-seronegative.

The chain recombines TRBV5-1 with TRBJ1-4; 8 nucleotides match TRBD1. The CDR3 spans 15 residues. V was clipped by 3 bases and J by 3 bases; unmatched bases: 4. Per the germline V gene, CDR1 is SGHRS and CDR2 is YFSETQ. Here the CDR3 DNA reads TGCGCCAGCAGCTCGCAGGGGGCAGCTAATGAAAAACTGTTTTTT. Protein: CASSSQGAANEKLFF.

The chain uses TRBV5-1 and TRBJ1-3; 7 nucleotides agree with TRBD1. The CDR3 contains 16 residues. From germline, CDR1 is SGHRS and CDR2 YFSETQ. J lost 2 bases, V lost 4 bases, and 9 bases had no gene match. The CDR3, as DNA: TGCGCCAGCAGCCAGGAAATGACAGGGACTGGAAACACCATATATTTT. Translated: CASSQEMTGTGNTIYF. Full variable domain (remainder filled in from reference TRBV5-1 and TRBJ1-3): KAGVTQTPRYLIKTRGQQVTLSCSPISGHRSVSWYQQTPGQGLQFLFEYFSETQRNKGNFPGRFSGRQFSNSRSEMNVSTLELGDSALYLCASSQEMTGTGNTIYFGEGSWLTVV.

CDR3 amino acids: CASSLRAGNTGELFF. The DNA of the CDR3 is TGTGCCAGCAGCCTCCGGGCGGGGAACACCGGGGAGCTGTTTTTT. The V call is TRBV11-2, the J call TRBJ2-2, with a tentative D call TRBD2 (5 bases). Trimming shortened V by 5 bases and J by 1 base, and 11 bases separated the two germline ends. CDR1 SGHAT and CDR2 FQNNGV come from the germline V gene. There are 15 residues in the CDR3.

The chain couples TRBV7-2 to TRBJ2-1; D unresolved. Trimming removed 5 bases from V and 6 bases from J, with 5 bases in between. CDR3 length: 11 residues. Germline CDR1 and CDR2: SGHTA and FQGNSA. For the CDR3, the DNA is TGTGCCAGCAGCCTCCTCAATGAGCAGTTCTTC. This encodes CASSLLNEQFF.

This clone was detected a few times. J is TRBJ2-2 and V is TRBV30; D possibly corresponds to TRBD2 (7 bases). Germline assignment: CDR1 GTSNPN and CDR2 SVGIG (reference sequence). The CDR3 consists of 14 residues. V was cut by 3 bases and J by 4 bases, with 12 bases left in between. The CDR3 sequence: CAWSGGPVTGELFF. CDR3 bases: TGTGCCTGGAGCGGGGGGCCGGTCACCGGGGAGCTGTTTTTT. Using reference TRBV30 and TRBJ2-2 for the parts outside the CDR3, the full variable domain is SQTIHQWPATLVQPVGSPLSLECTVEGTSNPNLYWYRQAAGRGLQLLFYSVGIGQISSEVPQNLSASRPQDRQFILSSKKLLLSDSGFYLCAWSGGPVTGELFFGEGSRLTVL.

J is TRBJ2-7 and V is TRBV27; TRBD2 is a possible D gene (6 bases). This CDR3 spans 17 amino acids. The V gene's germline CDR1 is MNHEY and CDR2 SMNVEV (reference sequence). Trimming pared 4 bases from V and 0 bases from J, leaving 19 bases between. The CDR3 bases are TGTGCCAGCAGTTCCCGGACTATGGCTTTGAACTCCTACGAGCAGTACTTC. Protein product: CASSSRTMALNSYEQYF.

This clone was recorded a few times. V and J are TRBV27 and TRBJ2-1; D gene uncertain. The CDR3 extends over 11 amino acids. V lost 7 bases, J lost 3 bases, and 4 bases lay in between. Germline lookup yields CDR1 MNHEY and CDR2 SMNVEV (reference sequence). The CDR3 DNA follows: TGTGCCAGCACCCACTACAATGAGCAGTTCTTC. Amino acids: CASTHYNEQFF.

The gene calls are TRBV18 and TRBJ1-1; D is unresolved. This CDR3 spans 16 amino acids. Looked up from germline, CDR1 is KGHSH and CDR2 is LQKENI. The V gene lost 2 bases and the J gene lost 0 bases, with 13 bases spanning the gap. CDR3 region: CASSPSGIPLNTEAFF. For the CDR3, the DNA is TGTGCCAGCTCACCATCGGGTATACCCCTGAACACTGAAGCTTTCTTT. The full variable domain, in which reference TRBV18 and TRBJ1-1 provide the parts outside the CDR3, is NAGVMQNPRHLVRRRGQEARLRCSPMKGHSHVYWYRQLPEEGLKFMVYLQKENIIDESGMPKERFSAEFPKEGPSILRIQQVVRGDSAAYFCASSPSGIPLNTEAFFGQGTRLTVV.

The chain couples TRBV5-4 to TRBJ2-6; tentative D call: TRBD1 (5 bases). CDR1 and CDR2 from the germline V gene are SGHNT and YYREEE (reference sequence). The CDR3 loop spans 17 amino acids. The V gene lost 4 bases and the J gene lost 0 bases, with 14 bases spanning the gap. CDR3 nucleotides: TGTGCCAGCAGCGGGGCGGTTCGGAGCTCTGGGGCCAACGTCCTGACTTTC. It encodes CASSGAVRSSGANVLTF.